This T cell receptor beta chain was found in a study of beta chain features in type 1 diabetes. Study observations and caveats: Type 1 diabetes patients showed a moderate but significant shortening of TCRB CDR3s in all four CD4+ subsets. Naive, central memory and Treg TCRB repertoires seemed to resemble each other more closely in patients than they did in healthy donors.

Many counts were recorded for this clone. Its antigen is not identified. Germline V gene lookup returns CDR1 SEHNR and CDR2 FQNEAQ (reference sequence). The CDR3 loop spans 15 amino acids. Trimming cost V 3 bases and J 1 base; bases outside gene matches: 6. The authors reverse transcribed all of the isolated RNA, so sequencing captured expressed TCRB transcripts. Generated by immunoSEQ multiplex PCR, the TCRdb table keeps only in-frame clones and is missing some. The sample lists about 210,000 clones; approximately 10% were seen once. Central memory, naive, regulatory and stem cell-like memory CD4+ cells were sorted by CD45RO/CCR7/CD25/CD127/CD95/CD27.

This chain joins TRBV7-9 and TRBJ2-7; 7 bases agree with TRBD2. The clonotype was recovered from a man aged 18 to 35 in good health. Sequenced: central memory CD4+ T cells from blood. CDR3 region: CASSLGAGTSYEQYF. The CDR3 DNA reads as TGTGCCAGCAGCTTGGGAGCGGGGACTTCCTACGAGCAGTACTTC.